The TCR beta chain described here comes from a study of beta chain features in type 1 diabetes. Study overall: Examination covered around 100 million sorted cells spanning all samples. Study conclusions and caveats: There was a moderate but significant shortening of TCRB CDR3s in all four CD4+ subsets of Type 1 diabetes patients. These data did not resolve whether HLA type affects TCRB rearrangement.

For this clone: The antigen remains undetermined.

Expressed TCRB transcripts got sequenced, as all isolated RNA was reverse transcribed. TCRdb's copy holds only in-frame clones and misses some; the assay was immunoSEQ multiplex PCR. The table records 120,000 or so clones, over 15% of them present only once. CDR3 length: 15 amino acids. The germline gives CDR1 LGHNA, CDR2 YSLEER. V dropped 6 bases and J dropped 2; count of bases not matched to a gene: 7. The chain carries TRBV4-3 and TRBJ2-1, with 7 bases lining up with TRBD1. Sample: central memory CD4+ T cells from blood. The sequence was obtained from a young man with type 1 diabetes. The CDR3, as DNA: TGCGCCAGCAGTCCGACAGGGCCAACCTACAATGAGCAGTTCTTC. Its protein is CASSPTGPTYNEQFF.